Described below is a single T cell receptor (beta chain) sequence and its context. Its antigen is still unknown. Within one base of it there is no much larger clone, and no base qualities were kept. Healthy HIV-negative adults with no recently reported acute infections or vaccinations were included as donors. Every donor was a Caucasian adult living in Nashville, Tennessee, USA. CD4+ T cells were enriched by magnetic negative selection, after which naive cells were positively selected on CD45RA and the negative fraction was taken as the memory subset. Blood was collected by leukapheresis, and PBMCs were isolated by Ficoll-Histopaque density gradient centrifugation and then cryopreserved in liquid nitrogen vapor phase. Purity and quantity of every magnetically sorted T cell population were checked by analytical flow cytometry. From each sorted fraction, genomic DNA was isolated and quantified by UV absorbance on a Nanodrop 2000c.

The entry originates in a study of shared clonotypes between healthy human individuals (dated by TCRdb to 2018 to 2021). Study-level background: The cohort comprised two women and three men aged 18 to 49 years. For each donor, three plates each were used for CD4 naive and CD4 memory, two plates were used for CD8 naive, and one plate was used for CD8 memory. To estimate repertoire size and how much clonotype sharing occurs between individuals, the study deeply sequenced the blood TCR repertoires of roughly 5 healthy adults. Different laboratories and diverse techniques were used to prepare libraries and sequence TCR repertoires, to increase sequencing depth and limit assay-specific biases. Leukapheresis yielded between about 0.9 and 9.5 billion PBMCs per donor.

The junction shows trimming of 0 bases on V and 4 bases on J, plus 12 bases between the germline ends. The germline V gene encodes CDR1 SGHDT and CDR2 YYEEEE. The CDR3 holds 15 amino acids from the cysteine to the phenylalanine. The read is trimmed to its CDR3 DNA, 45 bases read in frame from base 1. Using the deep immunoSEQ assay, TCR CDR3 regions were amplified from genomic DNA by multiplex PCR. For each cell subset, the extracted genomic DNA was distributed evenly across all wells of several immunoSEQ 96-well plates, and each plate served as one replicate. Each replicate PCR for sorted subsets received roughly 0.2 ug genomic DNA, equal to tens of thousands of T cell genomes. Purified libraries were measured with a Qubit 3.0 fluorometer, size-checked on a Bioanalyzer 2100, and measured again with the KAPA Library Quantification kit. A separate single-read 150-cycle Illumina NextSeq 550 flow cell was used to sequence each immunoSEQ 96-well plate. The original pipeline was this. Because the immunoSEQ output held only junctional sequences and lacked quality scores, the filtering could not match the filtering applied to full-length reads. To assign V/J genes and CDR3, sequences were annotated using PyIR, a Python wrapper for IgBLAST v1.9, with IMGT germline references. Any read was removed if the V/J assignment was weak (E-value above 1e-6), the CDR3 was missing, or the read contained stop codons, out-of-frame junctions, or ambiguous translated residues. V3J clonotypes were defined as sequences sharing an identical inferred V gene, J gene, and CDR3 amino acid sequence. The percentage overlap between two repertoires was calculated by dividing the number of shared unique clonotypes by the size of the smaller repertoire. Repertoire richness was assessed with RTK rarefaction, the Chao1 estimator, and Recon v2.1 estimates of unobserved clonotypes. Generation probabilities were computed with OLGA for all TCRbeta clonotypes obtained by the gDNA method from a few donors. TCRdb re-hosts the immuneACCESS table, in-frame sequences only. Its copies lack some clones; in the studies checked, an unresolved V gene accounts for under half of them, and the cause for the rest is not known. V, J and clone size were drawn from that table, and D and trimming were deduced from the DNA. The sample table lists 850,000 to 1,200,000 clones, about three quarters of them with a count of one. Jointly, the top ten make up about 1.5% of the sample.

Here is what the overall study found, with its caveats: The small number of donors limited the genetic and exposure-history diversity represented. Rarefaction of sorted-subset datasets indicated incomplete sequencing despite the large sequencing depth. Estimated clonotype richness was generally larger for naive than for memory subsets. Across a few donors, about 5.2% of naive CD4, approximately 3.6% of naive CD8, 2% to 2.5% of memory CD4, and over 0.35% of memory CD8 clonotypes were shared. Pairwise subsampling led to the expectation that sequencing depth would affect the degree of clonotype sharing among donors. Compared with non-shared clonotypes, clonotypes shared by all four sorted-subset donors had higher generation probabilities. Sampling was restricted to blood, and TCR repertoires in tissues likely differ from the TCR repertoires found in blood.

Sequencing was performed on memory CD4+ T cells sorted from blood. Interpreted using the paper, the cell subset or site label stands for: CD45RA-negative fraction. In this chain, TRBV5-6 is recombined with TRBJ2-3; tentative D gene TRBD2, with 5 bases matching. This sequence was found in a young man in good health. The CDR3: CASSLEGVIADTQYF. DNA sequence: TGTGCCAGCAGCTTGGAGGGAGTGATTGCAGATACGCAGTATTTT.